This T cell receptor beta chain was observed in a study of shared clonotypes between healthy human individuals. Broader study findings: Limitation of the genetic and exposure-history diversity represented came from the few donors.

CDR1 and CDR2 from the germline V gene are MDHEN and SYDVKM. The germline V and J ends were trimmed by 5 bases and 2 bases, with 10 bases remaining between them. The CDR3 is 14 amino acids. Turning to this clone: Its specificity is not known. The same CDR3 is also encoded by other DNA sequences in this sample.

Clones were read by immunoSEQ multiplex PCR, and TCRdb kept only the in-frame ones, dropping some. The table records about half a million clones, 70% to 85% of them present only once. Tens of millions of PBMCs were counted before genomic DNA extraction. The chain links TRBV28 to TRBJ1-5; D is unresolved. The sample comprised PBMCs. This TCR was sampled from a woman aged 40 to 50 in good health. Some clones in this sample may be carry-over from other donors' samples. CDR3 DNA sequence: TGTGCCAGCAGTACCCCCGGGGGCAATCAGCCCCAGCATTTT. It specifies CASSTPGGNQPQHF.